This T cell receptor beta chain came from a study of shared clonotypes between healthy human individuals. Study-wide results and limits: Memory subsets generally showed lower estimated richness than naive subsets.

Germline V gene lookup returns CDR1 SNHLY and CDR2 FYNNEI. Trimming left V 8 bases short and J 1 base short, with 8 bases between. This CDR3 is built from 12 residues. CD8 cells classed as naive were CD45RO-negative and positively selected for CCR7, excluding terminally differentiated effector memory CD45RA+ cells. The DNA input per sorted-subset replicate PCR was 200 ng, corresponding to tens of thousands of T cell genomes. Per the authors' pipeline: ImmunoSEQ junction-only sequences lacked quality scores, so their filtering differed. Libraries were prepared by immunoSEQ multiplex PCR; TCRdb keeps only in-frame clonotypes and omits some of them. That table gives V, J and clone size, and the DNA gave D and trimming. The table records hundreds of thousands of clones, approximately 96% of them present only once. This clone came up once. What it binds is not known.

The sequence derives from a young woman in good health. The chain uses TRBV2 and TRBJ2-5; D remains unclear. The sequenced sample was naive CD8+ T cells sorted from blood. This CDR3 reads CASESGQETQYF. CDR3 bases: TGTGCCAGCGAGTCGGGCCAAGAGACCCAGTACTTC.